Listed below are T cell receptor beta chains from one sample, sequenced in a study of response to subunit inactivated influenza vaccine. TCRdb called the RT-PCR reads again in MiXCR, with one record for every CDR3 protein. Of over 750,000 distinct CDR3 sequences listed, 20% to 25% are singletons. The specimen comprised PBMCs from blood, sampled about 5 days after vaccination. The receptors come from a man aged 45-65 years who received an inactivated influenza vaccine. CDR3s include the opening cysteine and the closing phenylalanine or tryptophan. Each record gives: clone size, J gene, D gene, V gene, CDR3 protein, CDR3 DNA. D genes are given only for firm matches. Some rows have no size entry. The others give once, few or many, or a class for an expanded clone.

>-|TRBJ2-3|-|TRBV11-2
CASSLQLQGADTQYF
TGTGCCAGCAGCTTACAGTTACAGGGTGCAGATACGCAGTATTTT
>many|TRBJ1-4|-|TRBV5-1
CASSQRQAPNEKLFF
TGCGCCAGCAGCCAACGACAAGCCCCTAATGAAAAACTGTTTTTT
>-|TRBJ2-7|-|TRBV15
CATSMSGSSYEQYF
TGTGCCACCAGCATGTCAGGTTCGTCCTACGAGCAGTACTTC
>few|TRBJ2-1|-|TRBV5-1
CASSLLGLFYNEQFF
TGCGCCAGCAGCCTACTGGGACTTTTCTACAATGAGCAGTTCTTC
>-|TRBJ2-7|-|TRBV6-1
CASSDYRETTYEQYF
TGTGCCAGCAGTGACTACCGGGAGACAACCTACGAGCAGTACTTC
>-|TRBJ1-1|-|TRBV25-1
CASSVIGGNTEAFF
TGTGCCAGCAGTGTCATCGGAGGGAACACTGAAGCTTTCTTT
>many|TRBJ1-3|-|TRBV12-3/TRBV12-4
CASSFEVGNTIYF
TGTGCCAGCAGTTTCGAAGTTGGAAACACCATATATTTT
>-|TRBJ2-3|-|TRBV7-9
CASSLARSLSTDTQYF
TGTGCCAGCAGCTTAGCGCGAAGCCTCTCCACAGATACGCAGTATTTT
>-|TRBJ2-2|TRBD2|TRBV10-1
CASSERGRNYANTGELFF
TGCGCCAGCAGTGAGCGCGGGAGAAATTACGCGAACACCGGGGAGCTGTTTTTT
>few|TRBJ2-7|-|TRBV7-2
CASSLVGAADEQYF
TGTGCCAGCAGCTTAGTCGGGGCCGCCGACGAGCAGTACTTC
>-|TRBJ2-7|TRBD1|TRBV6-1
CASTPRAGGAYEQYF
TGTGCCAGCACCCCACGGGCAGGGGGTGCATACGAGCAGTACTTC
>-|TRBJ2-6|TRBD1|TRBV18
CASSTTGGTLSGANVLTF
TGTGCCAGCTCAACGACAGGGGGCACTCTCTCTGGGGCCAACGTCCTGACTTTC
>few|TRBJ1-4|TRBD1|TRBV7-9
CASSGGQVLNEKLFF
TGTGCCAGCAGCGGGGGACAGGTTCTTAATGAAAAACTGTTTTTT
>-|TRBJ2-6|-|TRBV29-1
CSVLSGANVLTF
TGCAGCGTTCTATCTGGGGCCAACGTCCTGACTTTC
>-|TRBJ2-1|-|TRBV7-2
CASSLVMGLGDNEQFF
TGTGCCAGCAGCTTAGTCATGGGGCTGGGGGACAATGAGCAGTTCTTC
>few|TRBJ2-1|TRBD2|TRBV12-3/TRBV12-4
CASSPSGEAYNEQFF
TGTGCCAGCAGTCCCAGCGGGGAGGCCTACAATGAGCAGTTCTTC
>few|TRBJ2-7|-|TRBV20-1
CSATEGEQYF
TGCAGTGCTACCGAAGGAGAGCAGTACTTC
>many|TRBJ2-3|TRBD1|TRBV7-7
CASSPGGGDTQYF
TGTGCTAGCAGCCCAGGGGGCGGAGATACGCAGTATTTT
>-|TRBJ2-1|-|TRBV15
CATSRDWAGMSYNEQFF
TGTGCCACCAGCAGAGATTGGGCTGGAATGTCCTACAATGAGCAGTTCTTC
>-|TRBJ2-3|TRBD2|TRBV7-8
CASSPSAGGGHTQYF
TGTGCCAGCAGCCCCTCGGCGGGAGGAGGTCATACGCAGTATTTT
>few|TRBJ2-5|-|TRBV20-1
CSARESGTSQETQYF
TGCAGTGCTAGAGAATCAGGAACTAGCCAAGAGACCCAGTACTTC
>-|TRBJ2-5|TRBD2|TRBV7-9
CASSWGLAETQETQYF
TGTGCCAGCAGCTGGGGACTAGCGGAGACCCAAGAGACCCAGTACTTC
>-|TRBJ2-7|TRBD2|TRBV24-1
CATNLAAPEQYF
TGTGCCACCAATCTAGCGGCTCCCGAGCAGTACTTC
>few|TRBJ1-4|TRBD1|TRBV27
CASRPGGRGFGNEKLFF
TGTGCCAGCAGGCCCGGAGGCAGGGGGTTTGGTAATGAAAAACTGTTTTTT
>-|TRBJ1-5|-|TRBV6-1
CASSPSASGYSNQPQHF
TGTGCCAGCAGTCCGAGTGCCTCCGGCTATAGCAATCAGCCCCAGCATTTT
>few|TRBJ1-2|-|TRBV12-3/TRBV12-4
CASSPDSSLYGYTF
TGTGCCAGCAGCCCGGACAGCTCACTATATGGCTACACCTTC
>-|TRBJ2-6|-|TRBV2
CASSVGFSGANVLTF
TGTGCCAGCAGTGTTGGGTTCTCTGGGGCCAACGTCCTGACTTTC
>few|TRBJ2-7|TRBD2|TRBV7-2
CASSLGGREIYEQYF
TGTGCCAGCAGCTTAGGAGGGAGGGAGATTTACGAGCAGTACTTC